What follows are 27 T cell receptor beta chains derived from one specimen sequenced in a study of technical replicates of blood from several donors. Profiled with immunoSEQ multiplex PCR; TCRdb holds only in-frame clones, not every one. Among about 15,000 clones, roughly 80% were seen once, and the ten largest hold under 13%. The sample was PBMCs. The origin of the receptors is a human donor in good health.

This clone was counted a single time. The chain employs TRBV7-6 and TRBJ2-7, with 11 bases matching TRBD2. The CDR3 runs 16 residues. Germline lookup yields CDR1 SGHVS and CDR2 FNYEAQ. V dropped 5 bases and J dropped 6; count of bases not matched to a gene: 12. CDR3 nucleotide sequence: TGTGCCAGCAGCCCCGGGACTAGCGGACCTGTCGTCGAGCAGTACTTC. It is translated as CASSPGTSGPVVEQYF.

The rearrangement links TRBV11-3 to TRBJ2-5, with a possible D match to TRBD1 (5 bases). The CDR3 sequence is 13 residues long. V lost 5 bases and J 2 bases, leaving 9 bases between the germline ends. Germline V CDR1 and CDR2: SGHNT, YENEEA. CDR3 nucleotides: TGTGCCAGCAGCCAAGGGGATCAAGAGACCCAGTACTTC. Translation gives CASSQGDQETQYF. The full variable domain, in which reference TRBV11-3 and TRBJ2-5 provide the parts outside the CDR3, is EAGVVQSPRYKIIEKKQPVAFWCNPISGHNTLYWYLQNLGQGPELLIRYENEEAVDDSQLPKDRFSAERLKGVDSTLKIQPAELGDSAVYLCASSQGDQETQYFGPGTRLLVL.

The V call is TRBV7-9, the J call TRBJ2-5, with TRBD1 matching over 10 bases. The J call may be wrong; the DNA end is better matched by TRBJ2-7. The CDR3 extends over 15 amino acids. Germline loops: CDR1 SEHNR, CDR2 FQNEAQ (reference sequence). The CDR3 sequence is CASSRQGAYSYEQYF. CDR3 DNA sequence: TGTGCCAGCAGTCGACAGGGGGCCTATTCCTACGAGCAGTACTTC.

The chain joins TRBV10-2 to TRBJ2-3; 11 bases match TRBD2. Trimming cost V 6 bases and J 2 bases; bases outside gene matches: 4. The CDR3 extends over 15 amino acids. Germline V gene data show CDR1 as WSHSY and CDR2 as SAAADI. For the CDR3, the DNA is TGCGCCAGCAGCCTAGCGGGGGGTTCCACAGATACGCAGTATTTT. It yields the protein CASSLAGGSTDTQYF.

The genes are TRBV19 and TRBJ2-1; unclear D gene. V lost 3 bases and J 6 bases, leaving 15 bases between the germline ends. Germline CDR1 and CDR2: LNHDA and SQIVND (reference sequence). The CDR3 is 15 amino acids. The CDR3 DNA reads as TGTGCCAGTAGTATTAGCCATCGTGCCCCCAATGAGCAGTTCTTC. It is translated as CASSISHRAPNEQFF.

The V call is TRBV6-5, the J call TRBJ1-5; D might be TRBD1 (5 bases). V was clipped by 6 bases and J by 6 bases, with 18 bases between them. Germline V gene lookup returns CDR1 MNHEY and CDR2 SVGAGI. The CDR3 totals 15 residues. The CDR3 DNA follows: TGTGCCAGCAGCCGGTCCTCATGGGGGGTTCAGCCCCAGCATTTT. Protein sequence: CASSRSSWGVQPQHF.

V usage is TRBV2 and J usage is TRBJ1-5; D is uncertain. The CDR3 totals 14 residues. Germline CDR1 is SNHLY and CDR2 is FYNNEI. Trimming removed 6 bases at V and 4 bases at J, with 13 bases between. The CDR3 loop reads CASRPPQMNQPQHF. CDR3 sequence (DNA): TGTGCCAGCAGGCCACCTCAGATGAATCAGCCCCAGCATTTT.

This clone was found a few times. The J gene is TRBJ2-7, the V gene TRBV19; 11 nucleotides line up with TRBD2. With 9 bases clipped from V and 5 bases from J, the junction kept 3 bases outside the gene matches. Germline V gene lookup returns CDR1 LNHDA and CDR2 SQIVND (reference sequence). The CDR3 length is 12 residues. Here the CDR3 DNA reads TGTGCCAGGCAACTAGCGGGAGACGAGCAGTACTTC. It is translated as CARQLAGDEQYF.

This clone was observed a single time. V and J are TRBV19 and TRBJ1-5; a possible D gene is TRBD1 (5 bases). CDR3 length equals 14 residues. The V gene's germline CDR1 is LNHDA and CDR2 SQIVND (reference sequence). V lost 7 bases and J lost 0, with 10 bases in between. The CDR3 loop reads CASKTEYSNQPQHF. CDR3 bases: TGTGCCAGTAAGACAGAGTATAGCAATCAGCCCCAGCATTTT.

The rearrangement uses TRBV27 and TRBJ2-3; 10 bases line up with TRBD2. V gave up 6 bases and J gave up 6 bases; unmatched junction bases: 9. The CDR3 spans 15 residues. Germline loops: CDR1 MNHEY, CDR2 SMNVEV (reference sequence). For the CDR3, the DNA is TGTGCCAGCAGCCCGAGGACTAGCGGAGTGGATACGCAGTATTTT. It translates to CASSPRTSGVDTQYF.

This clone occurred once. The chain joins TRBV7-9 to TRBJ2-1, with TRBD2 matching over 9 bases. Per germline, CDR1 SEHNR and CDR2 FQNEAQ (reference sequence). The trim removed 5 bases at V and 8 bases at J, leaving 13 bases unmatched. This CDR3 has 16 residues. In DNA form, the CDR3 reads TGTGCCAGCAGCCTCAGGGCGGGAGGGGGTGTGGATGAGCAGTTCTTC. Its translation: CASSLRAGGGVDEQFF.

The chain uses TRBV5-1 and TRBJ2-5; 9 positions agree with TRBD1. V shed 4 bases, J shed 5 bases, and the junction held 6 bases outside the gene matches. The CDR3 consists of 14 residues. CDR1 is SGHRS and CDR2 is YFSETQ in the germline V gene. The CDR3 is CASSPGTGLETQYF. CDR3 in DNA: TGCGCCAGCAGCCCAGGGACAGGGCTGGAGACCCAGTACTTC.

The V and J genes are TRBV14 and TRBJ1-2; no reliable D call. The V end was cut by 0 bases, the J end by 4 bases, with 9 bases between. Looked up from germline, CDR1 is SGHDN and CDR2 is FVKESK. The CDR3 has 14 amino acids. CDR3 sequence (DNA): TGTGCCAGCAGCCAAGATATGGCCTCCTATGGCTACACCTTC. The encoded protein is CASSQDMASYGYTF.

This chain connects TRBV12-5 to TRBJ2-1; D gene uncertain. V lost 2 bases and J 7 bases, leaving 3 bases between the germline ends. The V gene's germline CDR1 is LGHNT and CDR2 FRNRAP. This CDR3 is built from 11 residues. The CDR3 is CASGLTNEQFF. As DNA, the CDR3 is TGTGCTAGTGGTTTGACAAATGAGCAGTTCTTC.

The chain uses TRBV6-1 and TRBJ1-5; the D is unclear. V was cut by 4 bases and J by 3 bases, with 7 bases left in between. The CDR3 spans 13 residues. Germline CDR1 MNHNS, CDR2 SASEGT. Written as DNA, the CDR3 is TGTGCCAGCAGTGGGGAGTACAATCAGCCCCAGCATTTT. It yields the protein CASSGEYNQPQHF.

The genes are TRBV14 and TRBJ2-6, with TRBD1 matching 7 bases. Germline V CDR1 and CDR2: SGHDN, FVKESK. This CDR3 is 19 amino acids long. Trimming removed 4 bases from V and 6 bases from J; junction bases left unmatched: 18. CDR3 region: CASSPINLRQGLKANVLTF. The CDR3 DNA sequence: TGTGCCAGCAGCCCAATTAACCTTCGACAGGGTTTAAAGGCCAACGTCCTGACTTTC.

This sequence joins TRBV9 and TRBJ2-7; 7 positions agree with TRBD2. The J segment lost 3 bases and the V segment lost 1 base, leaving 13 bases of the junction unmatched. The germline V gene has CDR1 SGDLS and CDR2 YYNGEE. This CDR3 has 17 amino acids. The CDR3 sequence is CASSVSGSGAGSYEQYF. CDR3 bases: TGTGCCAGCAGCGTAAGCGGCTCGGGAGCGGGAAGCTACGAGCAGTACTTC.

The chain employs TRBV30 and TRBJ2-1, with TRBD2 identical over 8 bases. The V and J ends lost 2 bases and 9 bases, in that order; junction bases with no gene match: 9. CDR3 size: 14 residues. CDR1 and CDR2 (germline): GTSNPN, SVGIG (reference sequence). Here the CDR3 DNA reads TGTGCCTGGAGTCCCGGGAGGGCCTCTGGTGAGCAGTTCTTC. It codes for CAWSPGRASGEQFF.

The CDR3 region has the DNA TGTGCCAGCAGTTCTAGAGGGAGCGGGACCTACAATGAGCAGTTCTTC. This codes for CASSSRGSGTYNEQFF. The chain is built from TRBV7-3 and TRBJ2-1, with 7 bases fitting TRBD2. Per germline, CDR1 SGHTA and CDR2 FQGTGA. The V and J ends lost 6 bases and 2 bases, in that order; junction bases with no gene match: 10. The CDR3 spans 16 residues. Combining the CDR3 with reference TRBV7-3 and TRBJ2-1 gives the whole variable domain GAGVSQTPSNKVTEKGKYVELRCDPISGHTALYWYRQSLGQGPEFLIYFQGTGAADDSGLPNDRFFAVRPEGSVSTLKIQRTERGDSAVYLCASSSRGSGTYNEQFFGPGTRLTVL.

The V gene is TRBV5-4, the J gene TRBJ1-3; 7 bases line up with TRBD1. The CDR3 contains 14 residues. V gave up 4 bases and J gave up 4 bases; unmatched junction bases: 5. The germline CDR1 and CDR2 sequences are SGHNT and YYREEE (reference sequence). The CDR3 coding sequence is TGTGCCAGCAGCCCCGGGACAGCAGGAAACACCATATATTTT. This sequence encodes CASSPGTAGNTIYF.

The table lists this clone with a few counts. This chain connects TRBV5-1 to TRBJ1-1; D ambiguous. Trimming removed 0 bases at V and 10 bases at J, with 16 bases between. The CDR3 runs to 14 residues. CDR1 is SGHRS, CDR2 YFSETQ, per germline. CDR3 coding DNA: TGCGCCAGCAGCTTGGCCGAGGTTTTGCGTAGAGCTTTCTTT. Protein sequence: CASSLAEVLRRAFF.

The chain is built from TRBV28 and TRBJ2-1; 9 positions agree with TRBD1. Germline assignment: CDR1 MDHEN and CDR2 SYDVKM. Trimming at V came to 3 bases and at J to 1 base, leaving 4 bases not matched to a gene. The CDR3 runs 16 residues. CDR3 sequence reads: CASSLTDRGSYNEQFF. CDR3 DNA sequence: TGTGCCAGCAGTTTGACCGACAGGGGGTCCTACAATGAGCAGTTCTTC.

The V and J genes are TRBV29-1 and TRBJ2-7; 12 bases align to TRBD1. With 3 bases clipped from V and 5 bases from J, the junction kept 2 bases outside the gene matches. Germline CDR1 SQVTM, CDR2 ANQGSEA. The CDR3 contains 13 residues. The CDR3 nucleotides read TGCAGCGTTGAGGGGACAGGGGGCGACGAGCAGTACTTC. It codes for CSVEGTGGDEQYF.

CDR3: CASSESAGANVLTF. The CDR3 DNA reads TGTGCCAGCAGTGAATCAGCTGGGGCCAACGTCCTGACTTTC. V and J are TRBV6-1 and TRBJ2-6; no firm D call. This CDR3 comprises 14 residues. Germline-derived CDR1 and CDR2 are MNHNS and SASEGT. V gave up 2 bases and J gave up 2 bases, with 4 bases separating them.

The sample holds a few counts of this clone. The chain couples TRBV7-2 to TRBJ1-5; D remains unclear. Trimming took off 2 bases at V and 4 bases at J, with 6 bases between the two ends. The CDR3 is made up of 13 amino acids. Per the germline V gene, CDR1 is SGHTA and CDR2 is FQGNSA. The CDR3 DNA reads TGTGCCAGCAGCTTACAGGAAAATCAGCCCCAGCATTTT. Translation: CASSLQENQPQHF. The full variable domain, rest sourced from reference TRBV7-2 and TRBJ1-5, is GAGVSQSPSNKVTEKGKDVELRCDPISGHTALYWYRQSLGQGLEFLIYFQGNSAPDKSGLPSDRFSAERTGGSVSTLTIQRTQQEDSAVYLCASSLQENQPQHFGDGTRLSIL.

The chain has TRBV7-8 and TRBJ2-5; TRBD2 matches 10 bases. Per germline, CDR1 SGHVS and CDR2 FQNEAQ. V lost 5 bases to trimming and J lost 2 bases; unmatched junction nucleotides: 5. The CDR3 is 15 amino acids. CDR3 sequence reads: CASSKGLASQETQYF. The CDR3 DNA sequence: TGTGCCAGCAGCAAGGGACTAGCGAGTCAAGAGACCCAGTACTTC.

The genes are TRBV5-1 and TRBJ2-3; D is perhaps TRBD2 (5 bases). Germline CDR1 reads SGHRS; CDR2 reads YFSETQ. V was shortened by 3 bases and J by 1 base, with 12 bases between the two germline ends. The CDR3 totals 15 residues. CDR3 bases: TGCGCCAGCAGCTCTAACGCAGCGGGCACAGATACGCAGTATTTT. Protein product: CASSSNAAGTDTQYF.